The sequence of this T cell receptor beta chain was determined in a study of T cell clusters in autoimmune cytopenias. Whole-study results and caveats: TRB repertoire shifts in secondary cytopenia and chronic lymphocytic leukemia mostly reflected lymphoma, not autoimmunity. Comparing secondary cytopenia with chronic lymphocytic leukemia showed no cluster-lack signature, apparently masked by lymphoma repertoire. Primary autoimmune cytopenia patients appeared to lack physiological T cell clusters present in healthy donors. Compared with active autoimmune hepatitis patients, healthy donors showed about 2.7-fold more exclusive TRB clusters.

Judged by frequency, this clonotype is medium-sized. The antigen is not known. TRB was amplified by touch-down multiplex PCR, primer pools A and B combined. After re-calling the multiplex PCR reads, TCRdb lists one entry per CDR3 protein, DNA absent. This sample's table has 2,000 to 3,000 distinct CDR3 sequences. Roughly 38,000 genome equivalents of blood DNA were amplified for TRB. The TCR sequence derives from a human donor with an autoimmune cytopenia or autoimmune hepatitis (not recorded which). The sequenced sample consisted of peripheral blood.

CDR3: CASSRDGAYEQYF. The chain links TRBV6-6 to TRBJ2-7; TCRdb outputs TRBD1, but without DNA this stays unchecked. This CDR3 is 13 amino acids long. The germline V gene has CDR1 MNHNY and CDR2 SVGAGI (reference sequence).